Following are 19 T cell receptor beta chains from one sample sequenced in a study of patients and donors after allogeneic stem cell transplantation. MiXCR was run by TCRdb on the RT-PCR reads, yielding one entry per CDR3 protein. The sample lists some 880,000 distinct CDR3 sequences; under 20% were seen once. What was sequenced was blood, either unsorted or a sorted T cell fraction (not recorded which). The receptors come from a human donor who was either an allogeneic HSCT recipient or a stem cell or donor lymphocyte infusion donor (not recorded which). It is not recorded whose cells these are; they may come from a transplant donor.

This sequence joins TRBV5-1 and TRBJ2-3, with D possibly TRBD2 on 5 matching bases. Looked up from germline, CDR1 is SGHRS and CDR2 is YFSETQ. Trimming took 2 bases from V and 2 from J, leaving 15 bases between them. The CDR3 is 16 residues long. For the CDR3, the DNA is TGCGCCAGCAGCTTCGGACTCGCCCCAGCCACAGATACGCAGTATTTT. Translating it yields CASSFGLAPATDTQYF.

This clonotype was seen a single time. The CDR3 DNA reads TGTGCCAGCAGGTACCGGACTAGCGGGAGATTGGAGACCCAGTACTTC. Encoded protein: CASRYRTSGRLETQYF. This sequence joins TRBV6-2 or TRBV6-3 and TRBJ2-5; TRBD2 aligns across 13 bases. This CDR3 region has 16 residues. Germline-derived CDR1 and CDR2 are MNHEY and SVGEGT. Trimming took 6 bases from V and 5 from J; bases not matched to a gene: 9.

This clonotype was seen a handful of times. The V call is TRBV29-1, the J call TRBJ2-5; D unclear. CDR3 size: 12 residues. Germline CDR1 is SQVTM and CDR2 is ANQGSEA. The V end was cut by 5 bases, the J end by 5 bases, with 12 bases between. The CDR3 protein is CSVFRASETQYF. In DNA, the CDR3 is TGCAGCGTTTTTAGAGCTTCGGAGACCCAGTACTTC.

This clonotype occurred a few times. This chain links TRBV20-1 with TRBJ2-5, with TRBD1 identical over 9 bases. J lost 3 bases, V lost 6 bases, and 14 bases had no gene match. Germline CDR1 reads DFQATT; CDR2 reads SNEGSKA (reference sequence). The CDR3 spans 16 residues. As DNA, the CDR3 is TGCAGTGCAACTCCCGGGACAGGGCCGAATAAAGAGACCCAGTACTTC. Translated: CSATPGTGPNKETQYF.

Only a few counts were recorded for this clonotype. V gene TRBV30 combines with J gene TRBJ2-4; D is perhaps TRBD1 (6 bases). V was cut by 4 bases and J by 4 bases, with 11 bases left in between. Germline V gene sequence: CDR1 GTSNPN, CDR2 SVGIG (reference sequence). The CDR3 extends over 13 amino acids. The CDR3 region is CAWTGQLKNIQYF. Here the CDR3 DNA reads TGTGCCTGGACCGGACAGCTTAAAAACATTCAGTACTTC.

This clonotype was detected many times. Written as DNA, the CDR3 is TGTGCCACCAGTATCTTAGGGCGCGAGCAGTACTTC. It specifies CATSILGREQYF. The chain links TRBV15 to TRBJ2-7; D uncertain. Deletions cut 6 bases from V and 6 bases from J, with 12 bases between. Germline loops: CDR1 LNHNV, CDR2 YYDKDF (reference sequence). This CDR3 is 12 amino acids long.

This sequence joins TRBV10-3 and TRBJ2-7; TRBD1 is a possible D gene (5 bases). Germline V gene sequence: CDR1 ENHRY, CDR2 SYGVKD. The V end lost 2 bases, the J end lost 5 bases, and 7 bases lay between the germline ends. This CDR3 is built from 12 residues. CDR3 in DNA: TGTGCCATCAGTGAGCTGACAGACGAGCAGTACTTC. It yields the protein CAISELTDEQYF.

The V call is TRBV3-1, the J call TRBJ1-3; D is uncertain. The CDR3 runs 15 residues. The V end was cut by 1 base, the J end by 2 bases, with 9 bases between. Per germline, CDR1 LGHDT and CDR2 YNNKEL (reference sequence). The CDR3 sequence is CASSQVRGPGNTIYF. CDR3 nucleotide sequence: TGTGCCAGCAGCCAAGTCCGCGGGCCTGGAAACACCATATATTTT.

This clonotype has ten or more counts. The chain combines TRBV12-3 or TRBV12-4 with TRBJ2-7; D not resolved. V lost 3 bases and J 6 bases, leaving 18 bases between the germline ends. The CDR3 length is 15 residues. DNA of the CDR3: TGTGCCAGCAGTTTTTTGGTTTCCAGGAGTTCCGAGCAGTACTTC. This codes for CASSFLVSRSSEQYF.

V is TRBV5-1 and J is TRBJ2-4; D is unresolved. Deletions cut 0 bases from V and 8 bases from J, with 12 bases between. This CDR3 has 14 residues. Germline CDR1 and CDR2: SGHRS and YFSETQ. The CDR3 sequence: CASSLGLGLDIQYF. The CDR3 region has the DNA TGCGCCAGCAGCTTGGGTCTGGGCTTGGACATTCAGTACTTC.

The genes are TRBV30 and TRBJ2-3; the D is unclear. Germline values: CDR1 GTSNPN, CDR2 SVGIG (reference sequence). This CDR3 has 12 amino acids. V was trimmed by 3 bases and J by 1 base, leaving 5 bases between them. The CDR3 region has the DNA TGTGCCTGGAGCGGCGGCACAGATACGCAGTATTTT. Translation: CAWSGGTDTQYF.

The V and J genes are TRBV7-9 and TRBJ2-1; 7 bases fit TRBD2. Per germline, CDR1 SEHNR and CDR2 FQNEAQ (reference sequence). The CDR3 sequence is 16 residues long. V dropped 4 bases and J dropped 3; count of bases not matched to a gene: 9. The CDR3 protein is CASSSRSSGFYNEQFF. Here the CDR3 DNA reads TGTGCCAGCAGCTCCCGTTCTAGCGGCTTCTACAATGAGCAGTTCTTC.

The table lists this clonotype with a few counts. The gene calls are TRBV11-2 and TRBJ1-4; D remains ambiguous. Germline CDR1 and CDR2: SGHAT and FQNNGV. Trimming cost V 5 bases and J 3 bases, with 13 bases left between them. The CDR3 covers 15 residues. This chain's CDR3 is CASSSDGHPNEKLFF. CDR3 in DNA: TGTGCCAGCAGCAGCGACGGGCATCCTAATGAAAAACTGTTTTTT.

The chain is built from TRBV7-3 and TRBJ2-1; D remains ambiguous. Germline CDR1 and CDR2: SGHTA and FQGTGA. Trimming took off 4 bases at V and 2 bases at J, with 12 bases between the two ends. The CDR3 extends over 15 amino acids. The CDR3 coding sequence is TGTGCCAGCAGCTCTACGATTGGGCCCTACAATGAGCAGTTCTTC. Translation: CASSSTIGPYNEQFF.

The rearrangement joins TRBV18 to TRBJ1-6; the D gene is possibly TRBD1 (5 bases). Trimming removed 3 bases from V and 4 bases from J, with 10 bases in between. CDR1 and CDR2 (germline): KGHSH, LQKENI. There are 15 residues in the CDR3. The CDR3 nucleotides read TGTGCCAGCTCACCCGAAGGGACTTATAATTCACCCCTCCACTTT. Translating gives CASSPEGTYNSPLHF.

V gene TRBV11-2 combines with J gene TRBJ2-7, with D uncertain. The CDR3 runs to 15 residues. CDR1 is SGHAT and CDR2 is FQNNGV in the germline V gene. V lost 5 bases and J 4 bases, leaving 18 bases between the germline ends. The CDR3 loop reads CASSLPVGFGYEQYF. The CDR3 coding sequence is TGTGCCAGCAGCCTACCGGTCGGATTTGGGTACGAGCAGTACTTC.

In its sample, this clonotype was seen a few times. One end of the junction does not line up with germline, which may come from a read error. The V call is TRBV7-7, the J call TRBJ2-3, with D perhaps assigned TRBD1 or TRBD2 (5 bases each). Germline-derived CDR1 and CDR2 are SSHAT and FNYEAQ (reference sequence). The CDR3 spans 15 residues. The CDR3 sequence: CASSLGDGSTDTQYF. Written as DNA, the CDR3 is TGTGCTAGCAGCTTAGGGGACGGATCCACAGATACGCAGTATTTT.

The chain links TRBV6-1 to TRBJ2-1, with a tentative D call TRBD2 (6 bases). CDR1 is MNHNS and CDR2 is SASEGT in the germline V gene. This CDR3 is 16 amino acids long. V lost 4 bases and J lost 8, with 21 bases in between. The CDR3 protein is CASSGYSGQVGDEQFF. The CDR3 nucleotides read TGTGCCAGCAGTGGATACAGCGGGCAGGTTGGAGATGAGCAGTTCTTC.

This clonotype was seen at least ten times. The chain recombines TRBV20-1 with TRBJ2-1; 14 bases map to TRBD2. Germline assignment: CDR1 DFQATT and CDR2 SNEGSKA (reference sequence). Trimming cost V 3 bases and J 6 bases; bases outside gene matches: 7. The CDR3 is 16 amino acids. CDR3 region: CSASLPGLAGVNEQFF. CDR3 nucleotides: TGCAGTGCTAGCTTGCCGGGACTAGCGGGAGTCAATGAGCAGTTCTTC.